This TCR beta chain was identified during a study of cytomegalovirus exposure and HLA in healthy donors. Study summary: The 110 million or so unique TCR beta sequences, from about 179 million T cells, were found by an earlier analysis.

Germline CDR1 MNHNS, CDR2 SASEGT. There are 14 residues in the CDR3. V gave up 5 bases and J gave up 4 bases, with 12 bases separating them. About this clone itself: The antigen is unknown.

Use of 60 Vbeta and 13 Jbeta primers characterized the PCR. Sequenced by immunoSEQ multiplex PCR; TCRdb stores in-frame clones only, minus some. The sample gives some 120,000 clones, over 60% of which show up once; just under 6.5% is in the top ten. Findings and limits, study-wide: One variant, a missense change in DCLRE1C, was linked in a later analysis to TCR beta V- and J-gene trimming.

Source material: PBMCs. This TCR was sampled from a woman aged 35 to 49 in good health and CMV-seronegative. The V call is TRBV6-1, the J call TRBJ2-1; TRBD1 might be the D (5 bases). The CDR3 DNA sequence: TGTGCCAGCAGTACAGACAGTATATACAATGAGCAGTTCTTC. Its translation: CASSTDSIYNEQFF.